This T cell receptor (beta chain) stems from a study of a mutant IDH1 vaccine in newly diagnosed glioma. Study details: Onset of vaccination occurred 4-6 weeks following radiotherapy alone, or with temozolomide cycles. Among treated patients, roughly 62% were male and roughly 38% female, and mean age was approximately 43 years.

The CDR3 extends over 14 amino acids. After removal of 7 bases from V and 6 bases from J, the junction contained 11 bases not matched to a gene. Germline V gene lookup returns CDR1 SQVTM and CDR2 ANQGSEA. The sample's time point: week 23, last vaccination. Topical imiquimod was applied with each vaccine dose, which held 300 ug of mutant IDH1 20-mer peptide. Concerning this clone: Its antigen remains unknown.

Data came from immunoSEQ multiplex PCR; TCRdb stores just in-frame clones and leaves some out. The repertoire consists of 65,000 or so clones, with more than 75% occurring once and the leading ten covering roughly 4%. Sequences were derived from PBMCs, sampled from a glioma patient whose treatment included an IDH1 peptide vaccine. V is TRBV29-1 and J is TRBJ2-4, with TRBD1 matching over 8 bases. This TCR came from a man under 40 with glioma. The CDR3 nucleotides read TGCAGCGCATCTCGGACAGGGTCCCCAAACATTCAGTACTTC. Protein product: CSASRTGSPNIQYF.